This TCR beta chain was identified in a study of shared clonotypes between healthy human individuals. A CD45RA-negative memory subset and a CD45RA+ naive subset were separated from the CD4+ cells. In the study's own analysis: Filtering differed since immunoSEQ provided only junctions, with no quality scores. Sequencing used immunoSEQ multiplex PCR; TCRdb keeps in-frame clones, though not all of them. Clonal size and the V and J genes are those of that table, whereas D and trimming came from the DNA. The sample carries about 2.4 million clones, more than 90% recorded once. CDR1 SGHVS and CDR2 FQNEAQ come from the germline V gene. This CDR3 spans 14 amino acids. V was shortened by 5 bases and J by 0 bases, with 7 bases between the two germline ends.

Sequenced material: naive CD4+ T cells sorted from blood. Regarding subset: CD45RA+ positively selected. The chain is built from TRBV7-8 and TRBJ2-2; D is ambiguous. The source of this sequence is a man aged 18 to 35 in good health. As DNA, the CDR3 is TGTGCCAGCAGCGCCGGCGCGAACACCGGGGAGCTGTTTTTT. Amino acid sequence: CASSAGANTGELFF.